The 3 T cell receptor beta chains presented below share a single source sample, sequenced in a study of response to subunit inactivated influenza vaccine. TCRdb fed the RT-PCR reads into MiXCR, producing one record per CDR3 protein. This table holds approximately 500,000 distinct CDR3 sequences, under 30% found once. A further study also used this sample, focusing on T cells expressing NK-cell markers. From that second work: UMI-tagged 5'RACE template switching yielded the TCR beta cDNA.

The input for sequencing was CD4+ T cells sorted from PBMCs, taken about 11 days after vaccination. The receptor set was obtained from a man aged 45-60 years who received an inactivated influenza vaccine.

J is TRBJ1-1 and V is TRBV5-1; D may be TRBD1 (6 bases). The CDR3 covers 15 residues. The germline V and J ends were trimmed by 6 bases and 5 bases, with 20 bases remaining between them. Looked up from germline, CDR1 is SGHRS and CDR2 is YFSETQ. In DNA form, the CDR3 reads TGCGCCAGCACCCCGTCCGAGGGGGGTAGAACTGAAGCTTTCTTT. Protein sequence: CASTPSEGGRTEAFF.

The gene calls are TRBV5-1 and TRBJ2-1; D is ambiguous. CDR3 length equals 15 residues. Germline CDR1 and CDR2: SGHRS and YFSETQ. V lost 0 bases, J lost 2 bases, and 9 bases lay in between. The CDR3, as DNA: TGCGCCAGCAGCTTGGCCAGGCAGGCCTACAATGAGCAGTTCTTC. The encoded protein is CASSLARQAYNEQFF.

This clonotype has only a few counts. The rearrangement joins TRBV7-2 to TRBJ2-3, with 10 bases fitting TRBD2. The J segment lost 6 bases and the V segment lost 5 bases, leaving 11 bases of the junction unmatched. This CDR3 comprises 16 residues. Germline CDR1 reads SGHTA; CDR2 reads FQGNSA. CDR3 region: CASSRQSGRAGDTQYF. Written as DNA, the CDR3 is TGTGCCAGCAGCCGACAGAGCGGGAGGGCCGGGGATACGCAGTATTTT.